This T cell receptor beta chain derives from a study of blood T cell repertoires in COVID-19. Whole-study context: Samples came from the United States, Italy and Spain, spanning acute and convalescent COVID-19.

CDR1 and CDR2 from the germline V gene are ENHRY and SYGVKD. This CDR3 comprises 15 residues. V gave up 1 base and J gave up 2 bases, with 10 bases separating them. The repertoire was sequenced with immunoSEQ multiplex PCR; TCRdb's copy has only in-frame clones and lacks some. The data show a few hundred thousand clones, 80% to 85% seen once. The sequenced sample consisted of peripheral blood. The gene calls are TRBV10-3 and TRBJ2-3, with a tentative D call TRBD2 (5 bases). This TCR was recovered from a man younger than 45 with active or convalescent COVID-19. The CDR3 loop is CAISEWGVNTDTQYF. The CDR3 DNA reads as TGTGCCATCAGTGAGTGGGGAGTGAACACAGATACGCAGTATTTT.